This T cell receptor beta chain comes out of a study of OX40 agonist ivuxolimab in advanced cancers. Overall study: The patients' treatment was ivuxolimab, an agonistic anti-OX40 (CD134) antibody. Three individuals attained partial responses, comprising one hepatocellular carcinoma case and two cutaneous melanoma cases. Points from the study as a whole: Dose levels from 0.1 to 3.0 mg/kg saw CD4+ and CD8+ blood T cells expand clonally by week 6.

CDR3 length equals 13 residues. Looked up from germline, CDR1 is MDHEN and CDR2 is SYDVKM. Clones were read by immunoSEQ multiplex PCR, and TCRdb kept only the in-frame ones, dropping some. Altogether tens of thousands of clones are present, around 87% being singletons, with the ten largest covering roughly 27%. Details on this clone: Its antigen is as yet unknown.

The sequence came from an adult with an advanced solid tumor such as melanoma, head and neck, liver or kidney cancer. The chain is built from TRBV28 and TRBJ2-5; D is unclear. The J call may be faulty, since TRBJ2-7 better matches the DNA end. The sample was CD4+ or CD8+ T cells sorted from blood, taken in a trial of the OX40 agonist ivuxolimab. DNA for the CDR3: TGTGCCAGCAGCCGGCCCACTCCCTACGAGCAGTACTTC. This gives the protein CASSRPTPYEQYF.